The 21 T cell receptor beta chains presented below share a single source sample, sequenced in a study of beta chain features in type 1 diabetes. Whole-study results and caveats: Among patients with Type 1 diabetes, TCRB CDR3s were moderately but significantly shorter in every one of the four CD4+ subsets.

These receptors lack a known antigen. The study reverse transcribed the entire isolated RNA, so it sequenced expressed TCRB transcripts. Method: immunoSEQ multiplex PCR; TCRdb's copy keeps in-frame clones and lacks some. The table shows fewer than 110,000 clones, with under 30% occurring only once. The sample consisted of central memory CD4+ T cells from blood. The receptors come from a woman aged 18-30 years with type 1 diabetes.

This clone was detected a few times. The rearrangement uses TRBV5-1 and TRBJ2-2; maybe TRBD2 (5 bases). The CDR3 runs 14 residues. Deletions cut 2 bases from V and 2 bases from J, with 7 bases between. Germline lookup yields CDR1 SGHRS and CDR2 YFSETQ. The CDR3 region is CASSFRGNTGELFF. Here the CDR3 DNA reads TGCGCCAGCAGCTTCCGGGGTAACACCGGGGAGCTGTTTTTT.

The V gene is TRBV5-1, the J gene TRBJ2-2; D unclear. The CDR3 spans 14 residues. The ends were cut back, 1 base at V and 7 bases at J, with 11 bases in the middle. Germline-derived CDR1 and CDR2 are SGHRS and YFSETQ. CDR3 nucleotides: TGCGCCAGCAGCTTGTGGCTAGGTAACGGGGAGCTGTTTTTT. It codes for CASSLWLGNGELFF.

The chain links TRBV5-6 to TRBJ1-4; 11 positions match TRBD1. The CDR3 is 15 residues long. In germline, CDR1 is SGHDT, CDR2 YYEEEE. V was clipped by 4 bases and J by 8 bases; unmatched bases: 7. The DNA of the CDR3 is TGTGCCAGCAGCCGATGGGACAGGGGGGAAGAAAAACTGTTTTTT. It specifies CASSRWDRGEEKLFF.

In DNA, the CDR3 is TGTGCCAGCAGCATACGTTGTTTCCAGCGGGGGCAAGAGACCCAGTACTTC. It yields the protein CASSIRCFQRGQETQYF. The rearrangement uses TRBV21-1 and TRBJ2-5; the DNA was not compared with TRBD2, the D call given in the table. TRBV21-1 is assigned pseudogene status. This CDR3 contains 17 residues.

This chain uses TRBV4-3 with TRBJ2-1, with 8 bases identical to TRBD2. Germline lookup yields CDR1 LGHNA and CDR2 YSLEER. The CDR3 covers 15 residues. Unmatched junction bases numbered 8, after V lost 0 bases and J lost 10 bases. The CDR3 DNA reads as TGCGCCAGCAGCCAAGACTTCGTTAGCGGGACGGAGCAGTTCTTC. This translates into CASSQDFVSGTEQFF.

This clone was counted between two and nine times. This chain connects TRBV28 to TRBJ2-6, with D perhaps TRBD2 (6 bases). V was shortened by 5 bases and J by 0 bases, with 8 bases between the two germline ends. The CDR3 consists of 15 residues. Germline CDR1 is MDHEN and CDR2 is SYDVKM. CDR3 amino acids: CASSPGVSGANVLTF. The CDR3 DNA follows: TGTGCCAGCAGTCCGGGGGTCTCTGGGGCCAACGTCCTGACTTTC.

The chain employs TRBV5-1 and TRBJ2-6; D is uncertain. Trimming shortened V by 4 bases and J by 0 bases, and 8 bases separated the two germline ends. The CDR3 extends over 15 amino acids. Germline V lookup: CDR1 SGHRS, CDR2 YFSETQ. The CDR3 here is CASSLYSSGANVLTF. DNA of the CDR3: TGCGCCAGCAGCCTATACTCCTCTGGGGCCAACGTCCTGACTTTC.

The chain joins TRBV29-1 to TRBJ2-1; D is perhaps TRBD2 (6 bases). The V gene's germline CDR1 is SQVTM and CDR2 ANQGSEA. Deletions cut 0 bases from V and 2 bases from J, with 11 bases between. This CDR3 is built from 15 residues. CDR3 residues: CSVEDRVAAYNEQFF. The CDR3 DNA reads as TGCAGCGTTGAAGATCGGGTAGCGGCCTACAATGAGCAGTTCTTC.

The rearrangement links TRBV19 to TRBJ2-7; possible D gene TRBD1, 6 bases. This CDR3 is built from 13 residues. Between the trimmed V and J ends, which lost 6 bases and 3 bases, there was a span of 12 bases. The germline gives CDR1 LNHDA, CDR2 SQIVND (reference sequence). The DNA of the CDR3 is TGTGCCAGTAGCACACAGGGTTTCTACGAGCAGTACTTC. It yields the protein CASSTQGFYEQYF. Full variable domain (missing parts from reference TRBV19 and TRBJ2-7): DGGITQSPKYLFRKEGQNVTLSCEQNLNHDAMYWYRQDPGQGLRLIYYSQIVNDFQKGDIAEGYSVSREKKESFPLTVTSAQKNPTAFYLCASSTQGFYEQYFGPGTRLTVT.

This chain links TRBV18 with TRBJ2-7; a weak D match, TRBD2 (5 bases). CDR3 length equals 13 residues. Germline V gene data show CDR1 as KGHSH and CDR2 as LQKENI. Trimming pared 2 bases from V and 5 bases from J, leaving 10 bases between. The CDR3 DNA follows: TGTGCCAGCTCACCAAACCAGGAGGACGAGCAGTACTTC. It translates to CASSPNQEDEQYF.

This CDR3 reads CASSIDYQETQYF. The CDR3 bases are TGTGCCAGTAGTATAGACTACCAAGAGACCCAGTACTTC. The chain joins TRBV19 to TRBJ2-5; D remains unclear. The germline V gene encodes CDR1 LNHDA and CDR2 SQIVND (reference sequence). This CDR3 is 13 amino acids long. Between the trimmed V and J ends, which lost 0 bases and 0 bases, there was a span of 2 bases.

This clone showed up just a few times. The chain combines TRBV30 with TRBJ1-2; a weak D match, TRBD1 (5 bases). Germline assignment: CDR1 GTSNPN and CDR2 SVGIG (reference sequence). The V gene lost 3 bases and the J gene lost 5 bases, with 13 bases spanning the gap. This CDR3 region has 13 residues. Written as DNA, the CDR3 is TGTGCCTGGAGCCATACCGACAGTTATGGCTACACCTTC. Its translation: CAWSHTDSYGYTF.

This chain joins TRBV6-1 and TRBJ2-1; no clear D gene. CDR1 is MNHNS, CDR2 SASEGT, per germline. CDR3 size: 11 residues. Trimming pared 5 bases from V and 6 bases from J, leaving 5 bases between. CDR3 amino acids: CASSLLNEQFF. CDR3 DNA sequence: TGTGCCAGCAGTCTACTCAATGAGCAGTTCTTC.

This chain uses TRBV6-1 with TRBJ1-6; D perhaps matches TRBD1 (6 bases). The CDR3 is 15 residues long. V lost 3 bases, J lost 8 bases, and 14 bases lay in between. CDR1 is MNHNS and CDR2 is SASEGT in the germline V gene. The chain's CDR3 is CASSESGRGHSPLHF. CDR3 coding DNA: TGTGCCAGCAGTGAGTCCGGCAGGGGACATTCACCCCTCCACTTT.

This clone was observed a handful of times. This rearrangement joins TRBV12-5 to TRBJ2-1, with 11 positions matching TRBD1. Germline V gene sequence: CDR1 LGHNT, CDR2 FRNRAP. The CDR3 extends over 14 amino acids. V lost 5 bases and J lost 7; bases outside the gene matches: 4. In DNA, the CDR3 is TGTGCTAGTGGTCCCGGACAGGGGGCTAATGAGCAGTTCTTC. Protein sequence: CASGPGQGANEQFF.

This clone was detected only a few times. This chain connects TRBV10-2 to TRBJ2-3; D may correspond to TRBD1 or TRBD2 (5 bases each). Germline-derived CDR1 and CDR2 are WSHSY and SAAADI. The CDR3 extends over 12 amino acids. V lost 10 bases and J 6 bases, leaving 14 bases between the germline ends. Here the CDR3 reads CATRDAGDTQYF. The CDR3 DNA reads TGCGCCACCAGGGATGCGGGCGATACGCAGTATTTT.

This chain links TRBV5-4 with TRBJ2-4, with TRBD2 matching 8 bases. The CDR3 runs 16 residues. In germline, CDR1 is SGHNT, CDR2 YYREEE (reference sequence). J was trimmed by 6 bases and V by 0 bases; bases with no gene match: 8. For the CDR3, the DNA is TGTGCCAGCAGCTTGGAAGGGACTAGTGTCAGAAACATTCAGTACTTC. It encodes CASSLEGTSVRNIQYF.

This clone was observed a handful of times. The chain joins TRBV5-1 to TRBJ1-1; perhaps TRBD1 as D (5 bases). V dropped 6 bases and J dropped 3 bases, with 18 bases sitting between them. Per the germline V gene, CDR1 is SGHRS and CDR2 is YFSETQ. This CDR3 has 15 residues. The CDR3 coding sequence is TGCGCCAGCACCCCACTCGGGGGGGTATACACTGAAGCTTTCTTT. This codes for CASTPLGGVYTEAFF.

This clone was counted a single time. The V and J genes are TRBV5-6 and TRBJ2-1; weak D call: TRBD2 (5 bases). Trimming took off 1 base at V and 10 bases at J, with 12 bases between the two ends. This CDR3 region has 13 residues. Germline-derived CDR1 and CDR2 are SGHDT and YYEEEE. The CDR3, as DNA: TGTGCCAGCAGCTTGTTCGAGGGAGACGAGCAGTTCTTC. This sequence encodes CASSLFEGDEQFF.

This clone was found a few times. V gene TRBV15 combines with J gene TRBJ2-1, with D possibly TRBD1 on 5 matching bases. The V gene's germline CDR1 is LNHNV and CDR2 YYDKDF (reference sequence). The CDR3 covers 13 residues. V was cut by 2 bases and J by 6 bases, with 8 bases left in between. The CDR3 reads CATSRQGSNEQFF. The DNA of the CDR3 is TGTGCCACCAGCAGACAGGGCTCCAATGAGCAGTTCTTC. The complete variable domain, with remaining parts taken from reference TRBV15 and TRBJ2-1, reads DAMVIQNPRYQVTQFGKPVTLSCSQTLNHNVMYWYQQKSSQAPKLLFHYYDKDFNNEADTPDNFQSRRPNTSFCFLDIRSPGLGDTAMYLCATSRQGSNEQFFGPGTRLTVL.

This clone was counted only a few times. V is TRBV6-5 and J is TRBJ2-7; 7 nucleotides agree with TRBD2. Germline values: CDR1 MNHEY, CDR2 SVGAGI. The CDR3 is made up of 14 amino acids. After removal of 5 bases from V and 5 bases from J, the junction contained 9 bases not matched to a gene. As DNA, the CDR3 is TGTGCCAGCAGTGAACCGGGACTACTAAACGAGCAGTACGTC. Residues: CASSEPGLLNEQYV.